What follows are 26 T cell receptor beta chains derived from one specimen sequenced in a study of high-grade serous ovarian cancer treatment subgroups. Tumor tissue was taken before any definitive surgery or chemotherapy was given. The repertoire was sequenced with immunoSEQ multiplex PCR; TCRdb's copy has only in-frame clones and lacks some. Of some 310 clones listed, under 85% are singletons. The specimen was tumor tissue. All receptors derive from a human donor with high-grade serous ovarian cancer.

The chain employs TRBV6-1 and TRBJ2-3; perhaps D is TRBD1 or TRBD2 (6 bases each). Trimming took off 3 bases at V and 2 bases at J, with 12 bases between the two ends. Germline-derived CDR1 and CDR2 are MNHNS and SASEGT. The CDR3 consists of 15 residues. DNA for the CDR3: TGTGCCAGCAGTGACGGGGGCCTCCTCACAGATACGCAGTATTTT. Amino acids: CASSDGGLLTDTQYF.

The chain combines TRBV5-1 with TRBJ1-1, with unresolved D. CDR3 size: 15 residues. V was trimmed by 1 base and J by 1 base, leaving 11 bases between them. Looked up from germline, CDR1 is SGHRS and CDR2 is YFSETQ. CDR3 bases: TGCGCCAGCAGCTTGACGCGCGTGGCGAACACTGAAGCTTTCTTT. It is translated as CASSLTRVANTEAFF.

The genes are TRBV7-6 and TRBJ2-2; possibly TRBD2 for D (6 bases). The CDR3 loop spans 15 amino acids. Trimming removed 1 base from V and 8 bases from J, with 14 bases in between. Per germline, CDR1 SGHVS and CDR2 FNYEAQ. This chain's CDR3 is CASSLEEGRSGELFF. DNA of the CDR3: TGTGCCAGCAGCTTAGAGGAGGGCCGTTCAGGGGAGCTGTTTTTT.

V gene TRBV10-1 combines with J gene TRBJ2-5, with 8 bases matching TRBD2. CDR3 size: 15 residues. The germline V gene has CDR1 WNHNN and CDR2 SYGVQD (reference sequence). J lost 5 bases, V lost 2 bases, and 7 bases had no gene match. CDR3 sequence (DNA): TGCGCCAGCAGTGAGGCGGGAGGATCCGGGGAGACCCAGTACTTC. Residues: CASSEAGGSGETQYF.

This chain connects TRBV2 to TRBJ2-1, with 7 bases that match TRBD1. The V gene end was trimmed by 7 bases and the J gene end by 5 bases; junction bases not matched to a gene: 8. The germline V gene has CDR1 SNHLY and CDR2 FYNNEI. The CDR3 has 14 amino acids. The CDR3 sequence: CASIRGQENNEQFF. The CDR3 nucleotides read TGTGCCAGCATAAGAGGACAGGAGAACAATGAGCAGTTCTTC.

This clone was seen a handful of times. The chain employs TRBV4-3 and TRBJ2-1, with TRBD2 matching over 11 bases. The CDR3 spans 15 residues. Trimming cost V 4 bases and J 5 bases; bases outside gene matches: 4. Germline V gene sequence: CDR1 LGHNA, CDR2 YSLEER. The CDR3 region is CASSPGTSGHNEQFF. For the CDR3, the DNA is TGCGCCAGCAGCCCTGGGACTAGCGGTCACAATGAGCAGTTCTTC.

The V call is TRBV29-1, the J call TRBJ1-2, with 10 bases fitting TRBD1. This CDR3 region has 15 residues. The J segment lost 7 bases and the V segment lost 6 bases, leaving 14 bases of the junction unmatched. Germline V lookup: CDR1 SQVTM, CDR2 ANQGSEA. CDR3 region: CSVNRPTGGGAGYTF. As DNA, the CDR3 is TGCAGCGTCAACAGACCGACAGGGGGCGGTGCTGGCTACACCTTC.

The chain employs TRBV6-1 and TRBJ1-5, with D possibly matching TRBD1 (5 bases). Germline V gene sequence: CDR1 MNHNS, CDR2 SASEGT. The V and J ends lost 1 base and 4 bases respectively, with 11 bases between them. The CDR3 runs 15 residues. The CDR3 reads CASSEGLGLNQPQHF. The CDR3 DNA is TGTGCCAGCAGTGAAGGCCTGGGGCTGAATCAGCCCCAGCATTTT.

V and J are TRBV6-5 and TRBJ2-1; D is perhaps TRBD2 (6 bases). The length of the CDR3 is 16 residues. The germline V gene encodes CDR1 MNHEY and CDR2 SVGAGI. The ends were cut back, 0 bases at V and 4 bases at J, with 13 bases in the middle. CDR3 protein: CASSYSASAIYNEQFF. CDR3 DNA sequence: TGTGCCAGCAGTTACTCGGCTAGCGCGATATACAATGAGCAGTTCTTC.

The rearrangement joins TRBV7-2 to TRBJ1-5; D remains ambiguous. This CDR3 comprises 15 residues. In germline, CDR1 is SGHTA, CDR2 FQGNSA. V was cut by 3 bases and J by 1 base, with 10 bases left in between. This CDR3 reads CASSFSGGSNQPQHF. CDR3 in DNA: TGTGCCAGCAGCTTCAGTGGAGGGAGCAATCAGCCCCAGCATTTT. Full variable domain (remainder filled in from reference TRBV7-2 and TRBJ1-5): GAGVSQSPSNKVTEKGKDVELRCDPISGHTALYWYRQSLGQGLEFLIYFQGNSAPDKSGLPSDRFSAERTGGSVSTLTIQRTQQEDSAVYLCASSFSGGSNQPQHFGDGTRLSIL.

The gene calls are TRBV25-1 and TRBJ1-1; no clear D gene. CDR1 is MGHDK and CDR2 is SYGVNS in the germline V gene. V was trimmed by 2 bases and J by 12 bases, leaving 7 bases between them. This CDR3 region has 10 residues. CDR3 residues: CASSEKGTFF. The CDR3 DNA reads TGTGCCAGCAGTGAAAAAGGAACTTTCTTT.

V usage is TRBV19 and J usage is TRBJ2-1; D unresolved. The germline V gene has CDR1 LNHDA and CDR2 SQIVND (reference sequence). This CDR3 has 15 residues. Trimming stripped 3 bases from V and 3 bases from J, with 12 bases between. Here the CDR3 DNA reads TGTGCCAGTAGTATCGGCTCGTTGAGCTACAATGAGCAGTTCTTC. Translated, it gives CASSIGSLSYNEQFF. The full variable domain, with the rest looked up from reference TRBV19 and TRBJ2-1, is DGGITQSPKYLFRKEGQNVTLSCEQNLNHDAMYWYRQDPGQGLRLIYYSQIVNDFQKGDIAEGYSVSREKKESFPLTVTSAQKNPTAFYLCASSIGSLSYNEQFFGPGTRLTVL.

This chain links TRBV7-9 with TRBJ2-1; TRBD1 is a possible D gene (5 bases). Trimming left V 5 bases short and J 12 bases short, with 14 bases between. Germline lookup yields CDR1 SEHNR and CDR2 FQNEAQ (reference sequence). The CDR3 spans 12 residues. CDR3 sequence: CASSPGAWMQFF. CDR3 DNA sequence: TGTGCCAGCAGCCCTGGGGCTTGGATGCAGTTCTTC.

V and J are TRBV7-6 and TRBJ2-1; D gene ambiguous. The CDR3 is made up of 15 amino acids. Germline CDR1 and CDR2: SGHVS and FNYEAQ. The V and J ends lost 0 bases and 2 bases respectively, with 8 bases between them. Here the CDR3 DNA reads TGTGCCAGCAGCTTAGCGGTGGGCGCCTACAATGAGCAGTTCTTC. Encoded protein: CASSLAVGAYNEQFF.

The rearrangement links TRBV5-4 to TRBJ2-5; 8 nucleotides match TRBD2. Germline V gene data show CDR1 as SGHNT and CDR2 as YYREEE (reference sequence). V shed 4 bases, J shed 2 bases, and the junction held 7 bases outside the gene matches. CDR3 length: 15 residues. The CDR3 DNA follows: TGTGCCAGCAGCCCCCGGGGGGGCGGGCAAGAGACCCAGTACTTC. Its protein product is CASSPRGGGQETQYF.

V gene TRBV27 combines with J gene TRBJ1-2; 8 bases agree with TRBD1. Germline CDR1 and CDR2: MNHEY and SMNVEV (reference sequence). CDR3 length equals 16 residues. Trimming cost V 6 bases and J 4 bases; bases outside gene matches: 13. The CDR3 DNA reads as TGTGCCAGCAGAGGACAGGGTAAAGGAGGAATCTATGGCTACACCTTC. It specifies CASRGQGKGGIYGYTF.

The chain is built from TRBV20-1 and TRBJ2-3; no clear D. The CDR3 totals 8 residues. CDR1 and CDR2 from the germline V gene are DFQATT and SNEGSKA (reference sequence). V lost 7 bases to trimming and J lost 12 bases, with 8 bases between them. The CDR3 loop reads CSVRGQYF. The CDR3 DNA reads as TGCAGTGTCCGAGGACAGTATTTT.

The CDR3 nucleotides are TGCGCCAGCAGCCAAGATTTGGGCAGAGTAGCGTTTTTT. It specifies CASSQDLGRVAFF. This chain uses TRBV4-3 with TRBJ1-4; D call uncertain. Trimming shortened V by 0 bases and J by 16 bases, and 15 bases separated the two germline ends. The CDR3 spans 13 residues. Germline CDR1 and CDR2: LGHNA and YSLEER.

The gene calls are TRBV11-1 and TRBJ2-3, with 7 bases matching TRBD1. This CDR3 spans 16 amino acids. The junction had 9 bases not matched to a gene; V was cut back by 3 bases and J by 3 bases. In germline, CDR1 is SGHAT, CDR2 FQDESV (reference sequence). The CDR3 DNA follows: TGTGCCAGCAGCTTCCTAACAGGGGCAGGGACAGATACGCAGTATTTT. Translating gives CASSFLTGAGTDTQYF. Full variable domain (outside the CDR3, taken from reference TRBV11-1 and TRBJ2-3): EAEVAQSPRYKITEKSQAVAFWCDPISGHATLYWYRQILGQGPELLVQFQDESVVDDSQLPKDRFSAERLKGVDSTLKIQPAELGDSAMYLCASSFLTGAGTDTQYFGPGTRLTVL.

The chain recombines TRBV5-6 with TRBJ1-3; D gene ambiguous. Germline CDR1 SGHDT, CDR2 YYEEEE. The CDR3 extends over 14 amino acids. V gave up 0 bases and J gave up 5 bases, with 9 bases separating them. CDR3 amino acids: CASSLAALRNTIYF. The DNA for the CDR3 is TGTGCCAGCAGCTTGGCCGCCCTGAGAAACACCATATATTTT.

The V call is TRBV30, the J call TRBJ2-7, with 12 nucleotides matching TRBD1. In germline, CDR1 is GTSNPN, CDR2 SVGIG (reference sequence). CDR3 length equals 17 residues. V shed 2 bases and J 4 bases; nucleotides not matched to a gene: 12. CDR3 sequence reads: CAWSPSAGTGGWYEQYF. The CDR3 bases are TGTGCCTGGAGTCCCTCCGCCGGGACAGGGGGCTGGTACGAGCAGTACTTC.

This clone has a single count. The chain uses TRBV28 and TRBJ2-5; no clear D. V was cut by 5 bases and J by 0 bases, with 7 bases left in between. CDR3 length equals 13 residues. Germline CDR1 reads MDHEN; CDR2 reads SYDVKM. CDR3 sequence: CASSPRYQETQYF. CDR3 nucleotide sequence: TGTGCCAGCAGTCCCCGGTACCAAGAGACCCAGTACTTC.

This clone occurred once. CDR3 DNA sequence: TGTGCCAGCAGTTACTCGATTACCCTATTGACCGGGGAGCTGTTTTTT. This encodes CASSYSITLLTGELFF. V gene TRBV6-5 combines with J gene TRBJ2-2; D is ambiguous. This CDR3 is 16 amino acids long. The germline V and J ends were trimmed by 0 bases and 5 bases, with 13 bases remaining between them. Germline CDR1 is MNHEY and CDR2 is SVGAGI.

Written as DNA, the CDR3 is TGTGCCAGCAGCCCCTGGGAGAATCTAAACACTGAAGCTTTCTTT. It encodes CASSPWENLNTEAFF. The chain couples TRBV7-9 to TRBJ1-1; D gene uncertain. Germline CDR1 is SEHNR and CDR2 is FQNEAQ (reference sequence). The CDR3 length is 15 residues. Trimming took off 5 bases at V and 2 bases at J, with 15 bases between the two ends.

CDR3 in amino acids: CASSPTGDSPYEQYF. In DNA, the CDR3 is TGTGCCAGTAGTCCAACCGGGGACAGTCCGTACGAGCAGTACTTC. The rearrangement joins TRBV19 to TRBJ2-7, with 7 bases fitting TRBD1. V gave up 5 bases and J gave up 4 bases; unmatched junction bases: 11. This CDR3 is built from 15 residues. Germline-derived CDR1 and CDR2 are LNHDA and SQIVND (reference sequence).

This clone appeared a single time. This chain connects TRBV2 to TRBJ1-1; TRBD1 might be the D (6 bases). CDR1 is SNHLY, CDR2 FYNNEI, per germline. The V end was cut by 4 bases, the J end by 0 bases, with 9 bases between. There are 14 residues in the CDR3. This CDR3 reads CASSVGGLNTEAFF. The CDR3 DNA follows: TGTGCCAGCAGTGTAGGGGGTCTGAACACTGAAGCTTTCTTT.